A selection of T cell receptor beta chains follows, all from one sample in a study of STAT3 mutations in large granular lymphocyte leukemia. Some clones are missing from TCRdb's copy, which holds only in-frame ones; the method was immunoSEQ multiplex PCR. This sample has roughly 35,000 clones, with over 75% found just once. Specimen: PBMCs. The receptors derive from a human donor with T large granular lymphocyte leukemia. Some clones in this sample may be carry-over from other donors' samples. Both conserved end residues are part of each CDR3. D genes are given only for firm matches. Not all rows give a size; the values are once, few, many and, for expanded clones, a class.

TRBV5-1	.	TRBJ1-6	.	CASSPGPTGSGDSPLHF	TGCGCCAGCAGTCCGGGCCCCACAGGGTCCGGGGATTCACCCCTCCACTTT
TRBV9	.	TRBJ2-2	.	CASSPNQGSGELFF	TGTGCCAGCAGCCCAAATCAGGGCTCGGGGGAGCTGTTTTTT
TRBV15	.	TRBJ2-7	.	CATSSPPDTVYEQYF	TGTGCCACCAGCTCCCCCCCCGACACGGTCTACGAGCAGTACTTC
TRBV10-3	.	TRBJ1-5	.	CAISESHGDNQPQHF	TGTGCCATCAGTGAGAGCCACGGGGACAATCAGCCCCAGCATTTT
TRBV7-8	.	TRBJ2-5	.	CASSLGQQETQYF	TGTGCCAGCAGCTTGGGCCAGCAAGAGACCCAGTACTTC
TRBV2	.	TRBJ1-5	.	CASSERGHFNQPQHF	TGTGCCAGCAGTGAACGGGGACACTTTAATCAGCCCCAGCATTTT
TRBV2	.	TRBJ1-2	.	CASSGQTRTYGYTF	TGTGCCAGCAGTGGACAGACCCGCACCTATGGCTACACCTTC
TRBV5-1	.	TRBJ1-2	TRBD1	CASSPGQGSGLGNGYTF	TGCGCCAGCAGCCCCGGACAGGGGTCTGGATTGGGGAATGGCTACACCTTC
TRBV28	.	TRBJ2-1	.	CASSPGTWRGEQFF	TGTGCCAGCAGCCCCGGGACCTGGAGAGGTGAGCAGTTCTTC
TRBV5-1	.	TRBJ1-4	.	CASSLGGINEKLFF	TGCGCCAGCAGCCTAGGTGGGATTAATGAAAAACTGTTTTTT
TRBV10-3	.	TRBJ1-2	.	CAISEGAVRDGYTF	TGTGCCATCAGTGAGGGGGCAGTTAGGGATGGCTACACCTTC
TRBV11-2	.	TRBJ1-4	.	CASSPTGRPEKLFF	TGTGCCAGCAGCCCGACAGGCCGACCTGAAAAACTGTTTTTT
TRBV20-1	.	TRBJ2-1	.	CSALTSNEQFF	TGCAGTGCTCTTACTAGCAATGAGCAGTTCTTC
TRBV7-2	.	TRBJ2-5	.	CASSVSTVQETQYF	TGTGCCAGCAGCGTCTCGACAGTTCAAGAGACCCAGTACTTC
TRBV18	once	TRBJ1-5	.	CASSPGSSNQPQHF	TGTGCCAGCTCACCAGGGTCGAGCAATCAGCCCCAGCATTTT
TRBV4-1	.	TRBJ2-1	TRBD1	CASAGLGTGPEQFF	TGCGCCAGCGCCGGTTTGGGGACAGGCCCAGAGCAGTTCTTC
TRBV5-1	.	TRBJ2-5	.	CASSPSGQETQYF	TGCGCCAGCAGCCCCTCGGGGCAAGAGACCCAGTACTTC
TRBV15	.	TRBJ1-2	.	CATSRDLSDHGYTF	TGTGCCACCAGCAGAGATTTGTCGGATCATGGCTACACCTTC
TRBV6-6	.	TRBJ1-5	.	CASSQMRGADNQPQHF	TGTGCCAGCAGCCAAATGCGGGGGGCTGACAATCAGCCCCAGCATTTT
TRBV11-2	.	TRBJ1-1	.	CASSTRGGRNTEAFF	TGTGCCAGCAGCACCCGGGGGGGTCGGAACACTGAAGCTTTCTTT
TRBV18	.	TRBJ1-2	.	CASSPFLGDTNYGYTF	TGTGCCAGCTCACCATTTCTAGGGGACACTAACTATGGCTACACCTTC
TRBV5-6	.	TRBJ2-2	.	CASSLFRGQNTGELFF	TGTGCCAGCAGCTTGTTCCGGGGGCAAAACACCGGGGAGCTGTTTTTT
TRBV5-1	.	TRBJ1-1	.	CASSLEGRPEAFF	TGCGCCAGCAGCTTGGAAGGGAGGCCTGAAGCTTTCTTT
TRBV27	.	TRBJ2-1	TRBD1	CASSSGFGTATRRQFF	TGTGCCAGCAGTTCTGGGTTCGGGACAGCCACCCGCAGGCAGTTCTTC
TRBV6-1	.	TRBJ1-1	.	CASSEADGGMNTEAFF	TGTGCCAGCAGTGAAGCCGACGGCGGAATGAACACTGAAGCTTTCTTT
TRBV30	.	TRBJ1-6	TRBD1	CATGQGGSPLHF	TGTGCTACGGGACAGGGAGGCTCACCCCTCCACTTT
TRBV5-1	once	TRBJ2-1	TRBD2	CATTWGLAGVGEQFF	TGCGCCACGACTTGGGGACTAGCGGGGGTCGGTGAGCAGTTCTTC
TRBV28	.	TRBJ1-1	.	CASTTGYVGNTEAFF	TGTGCCAGCACTACAGGGTACGTCGGGAACACTGAAGCTTTCTTT
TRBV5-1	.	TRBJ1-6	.	CASSLSIVRNNSPLHF	TGCGCCAGCAGCTTATCGATAGTCCGGAATAATTCACCCCTCCACTTT
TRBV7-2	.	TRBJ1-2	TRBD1	CASSLGGTGLYGYTF	TGTGCCAGCAGCTTAGGAGGGACAGGGCTCTATGGCTACACCTTC
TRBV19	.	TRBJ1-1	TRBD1	CASRETGFNTEAFF	TGTGCCAGTAGGGAGACAGGGTTCAACACTGAAGCTTTCTTT
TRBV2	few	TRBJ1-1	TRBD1	CASRGQRNTEAFF	TGTGCCAGCAGGGGACAGAGGAACACTGAAGCTTTCTTT
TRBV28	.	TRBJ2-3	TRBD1	CASRTGTVYTDTQYF	TGTGCCAGCAGGACCGGGACAGTCTACACAGATACGCAGTATTTT
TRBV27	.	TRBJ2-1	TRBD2	CASRRGGRSYNEQFF	TGTGCCAGCCGACGGGGGGGCCGTTCCTACAATGAGCAGTTCTTC
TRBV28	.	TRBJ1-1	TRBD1	CASSFGDRRNTEAFF	TGTGCCAGCAGTTTTGGGGACAGAAGGAACACTGAAGCTTTCTTT
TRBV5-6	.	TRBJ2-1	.	CASSLAVTSGYNEQFF	TGTGCCAGCAGCTTGGCGGTCACCTCGGGGTACAATGAGCAGTTCTTC
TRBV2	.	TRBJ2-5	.	CASSERRASETQYF	TGTGCCAGCAGTGAAAGGAGGGCCTCAGAGACCCAGTACTTC
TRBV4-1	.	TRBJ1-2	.	CASSQPDPGRGRGYTF	TGCGCCAGCAGCCAACCCGATCCCGGTCGGGGCCGCGGCTACACCTTC
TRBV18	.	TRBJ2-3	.	CASSPVSRGTDTQYF	TGTGCCAGCTCACCAGTGTCAAGGGGCACAGATACGCAGTATTTT
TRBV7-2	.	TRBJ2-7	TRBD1	CASSPGTALSYEQYF	TGTGCCAGCAGCCCCGGGACAGCACTATCCTACGAGCAGTACTTC
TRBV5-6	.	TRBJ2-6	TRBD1	CASSLTTTGGHRANVLTF	TGTGCCAGCAGCTTAACAACGACAGGGGGCCATAGGGCCAACGTCCTGACTTTC
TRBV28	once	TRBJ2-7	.	CASSLSWPYEQYF	TGTGCCAGCAGTTTGAGTTGGCCCTACGAGCAGTACTTC
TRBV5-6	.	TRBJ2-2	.	CASSFGLAGTGELFF	TGTGCCAGCAGCTTTGGGCTAGCCGGCACCGGGGAGCTGTTTTTT
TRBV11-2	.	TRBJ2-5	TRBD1	CASSYGQGQETQYF	TGTGCCAGCAGCTACGGACAGGGCCAAGAGACCCAGTACTTC
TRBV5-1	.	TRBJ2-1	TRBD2	CASSLFSSGGARNEQFF	TGCGCCAGCAGCTTGTTCTCTAGCGGGGGGGCCCGTAATGAGCAGTTCTTC
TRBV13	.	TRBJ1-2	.	CASSPRPGTNYGYTF	TGTGCCAGCAGCCCCCGCCCGGGGACTAACTATGGCTACACCTTC
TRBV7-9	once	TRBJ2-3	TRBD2	CASSVGGGTDTQYF	TGTGCCAGCAGCGTGGGGGGGGGCACAGATACGCAGTATTTT
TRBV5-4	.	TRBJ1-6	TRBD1	CASSLGLMGQGNSPLHF	TGTGCCAGCAGCTTGGGTTTAATGGGACAGGGAAATTCACCCCTCCACTTT
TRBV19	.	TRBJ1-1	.	CASSILQTGNTEAFF	TGTGCCAGTAGTATTCTCCAAACAGGCAACACTGAAGCTTTCTTT
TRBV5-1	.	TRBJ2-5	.	CASSPDSFQETQYF	TGCGCCAGCAGCCCGGACAGCTTCCAAGAGACCCAGTACTTC
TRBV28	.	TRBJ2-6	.	CASTGGGPGANVLTF	TGTGCCAGCACCGGAGGGGGTCCTGGGGCCAACGTCCTGACTTTC
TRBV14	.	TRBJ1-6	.	CASSHRDTISPLHF	TGTGCCAGCAGCCACCGGGACACAATTTCACCCCTCCACTTT
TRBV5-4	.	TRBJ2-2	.	CASSPYIDTGELFF	TGTGCCAGCAGCCCATACATTGACACCGGGGAGCTGTTTTTT
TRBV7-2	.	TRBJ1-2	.	CASSFPGRGYTF	TGTGCCAGCAGCTTCCCGGGAAGGGGCTACACCTTC
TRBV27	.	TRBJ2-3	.	CASSLLGTGSTDTQYF	TGTGCCAGCAGTTTGCTCGGGACCGGTAGCACAGATACGCAGTATTTT
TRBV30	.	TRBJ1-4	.	CAWSATGTGEKLFF	TGTGCCTGGAGTGCAACAGGGACTGGGGAAAAACTGTTTTTT
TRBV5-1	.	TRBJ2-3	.	CASQRSSGTDTQYF	TGCGCCAGCCAAAGGTCCTCTGGAACAGATACGCAGTATTTT
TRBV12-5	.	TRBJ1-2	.	CASGPREGQGGYTF	TGTGCTAGTGGTCCCCGGGAGGGGCAGGGTGGCTACACCTTC
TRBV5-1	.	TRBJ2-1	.	CASSHGQVYNEQFF	TGCGCCAGCAGCCACGGACAAGTCTACAATGAGCAGTTCTTC